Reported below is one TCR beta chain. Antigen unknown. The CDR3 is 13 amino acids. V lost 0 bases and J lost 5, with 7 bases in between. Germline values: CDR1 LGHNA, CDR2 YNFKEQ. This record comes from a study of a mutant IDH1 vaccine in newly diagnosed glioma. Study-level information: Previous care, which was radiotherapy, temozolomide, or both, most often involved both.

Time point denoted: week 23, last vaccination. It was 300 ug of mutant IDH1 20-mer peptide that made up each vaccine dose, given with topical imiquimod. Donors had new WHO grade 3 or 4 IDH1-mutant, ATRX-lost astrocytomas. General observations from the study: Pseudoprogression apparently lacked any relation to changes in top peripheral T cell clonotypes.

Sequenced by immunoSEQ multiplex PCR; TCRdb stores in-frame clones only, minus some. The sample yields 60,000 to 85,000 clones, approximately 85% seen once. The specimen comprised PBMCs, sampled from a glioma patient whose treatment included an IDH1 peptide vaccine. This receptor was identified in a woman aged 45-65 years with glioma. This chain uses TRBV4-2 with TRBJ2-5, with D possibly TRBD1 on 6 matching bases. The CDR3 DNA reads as TGTGCCAGCAGCCAAGAAAGGGGGGAGACCCAGTACTTC. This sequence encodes CASSQERGETQYF.